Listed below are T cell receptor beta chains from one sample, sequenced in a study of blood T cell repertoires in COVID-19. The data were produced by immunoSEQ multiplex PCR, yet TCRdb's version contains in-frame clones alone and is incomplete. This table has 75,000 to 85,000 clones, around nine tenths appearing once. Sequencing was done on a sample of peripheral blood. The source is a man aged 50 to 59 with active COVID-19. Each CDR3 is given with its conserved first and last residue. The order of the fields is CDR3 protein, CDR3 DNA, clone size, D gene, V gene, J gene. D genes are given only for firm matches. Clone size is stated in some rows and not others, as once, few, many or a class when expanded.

CASSVRGDTEAFF	TGTGCCAGCAGCGTCCGGGGGGACACTGAAGCTTTCTTT	-	-	TRBV28	TRBJ1-1
CASSKQVPYEQYF	TGTGCCAGCAGTAAACAGGTGCCCTACGAGCAGTACTTC	-	-	TRBV2	TRBJ2-7
CASSFNPTPGLAGSTYNEQFF	TGTGCCAGCAGCTTTAACCCCACCCCCGGACTAGCGGGCTCAACCTACAATGAGCAGTTCTTC	-	TRBD2	TRBV7-3	TRBJ2-1
CAWALGGKGYEQYF	TGTGCCTGGGCCCTCGGGGGGAAAGGCTACGAGCAGTACTTC	-	TRBD2	TRBV30	TRBJ2-7
CASSPGGGRVNYGYTF	TGTGCCAGCAGCCCCGGGGGGGGTCGGGTCAACTATGGCTACACCTTC	-	-	TRBV7-3	TRBJ1-2
CASSLASGSTDTQYF	TGTGCCAGCAGTCTGGCTAGCGGTAGCACAGATACGCAGTATTTT	-	TRBD2	TRBV4-2	TRBJ2-3
CASSLMTEAYEQYF	TGTGCCAGCTCACTAATGACAGAGGCCTACGAGCAGTACTTC	-	-	TRBV18	TRBJ2-7
CASSVGGGAGANVLTF	TGTGCCAGCAGCGTAGGGGGGGGCGCTGGGGCCAACGTCCTGACTTTC	once	-	TRBV9	TRBJ2-6
CSAVGRDRGSAYGYTF	TGCAGCGCGGTAGGCCGGGACAGGGGATCCGCCTATGGCTACACCTTC	-	TRBD1	TRBV29-1	TRBJ1-2
CASTQGSSYGYTF	TGTGCCAGCACTCAGGGGAGTAGCTATGGCTACACCTTC	-	-	TRBV6-6	TRBJ1-2
CASSYTGQARSYTF	TGTGCCAGCAGTTACACCGGACAGGCTCGAAGCTACACCTTC	-	TRBD1	TRBV6-5	TRBJ1-2
CATSRDSGGDTDTQYF	TGTGCCACCAGCAGAGATAGCGGGGGGGACACAGATACGCAGTATTTT	once	TRBD2	TRBV15	TRBJ2-3
CASSQNFEDYEQYF	TGCGCCAGCAGCCAAAACTTTGAGGACTACGAGCAGTACTTC	-	-	TRBV4-3	TRBJ2-7
CASSRVYGRQGGNRYEQYF	TGCGCCAGCAGTCGGGTGTACGGGCGCCAAGGGGGAAACCGCTACGAGCAGTACTTC	-	-	TRBV23-1	TRBJ2-7
CASSPEGQGFSNTIYF	TGTGCCAGCTCACCGGAGGGACAGGGCTTTTCAAACACCATATATTTT	once	TRBD1	TRBV18	TRBJ1-3
CASSYLRTGVSNTGELFF	TGTGCCAGCAGTTACCTCCGGACAGGGGTATCGAACACCGGGGAGCTGTTTTTT	few	TRBD1	TRBV6-2/TRBV6-3	TRBJ2-2
CATADRADEQFF	TGTGCCACCGCGGACAGGGCCGATGAGCAGTTCTTC	-	TRBD1	TRBV24-1	TRBJ2-1
CASSYDGTKPNIQYF	TGTGCCAGCAGTTATGACGGGACTAAACCGAACATTCAGTACTTC	once	TRBD2	TRBV6-2/TRBV6-3	TRBJ2-4
CASSPEIGANEKLFF	TGTGCCAGCTCACCGGAGATAGGAGCTAATGAAAAACTGTTTTTT	-	-	TRBV18	TRBJ1-4
CASSQSEDHTGELFF	TGTGCCAGCAGCCAATCGGAGGACCACACCGGGGAGCTGTTTTTT	-	-	TRBV4-2	TRBJ2-2
CASSLGFGTSETSTDTQYF	TGTGCCAGCAGCTTGGGATTCGGGACTAGCGAGACTAGCACAGATACGCAGTATTTT	-	TRBD2	TRBV5-8	TRBJ2-3
CASSYRGTDNQPQHF	TGTGCCAGCAGTTACAGGGGGACAGACAATCAGCCCCAGCATTTT	-	TRBD1	TRBV6-5	TRBJ1-5
CASSSSDRANSPLHF	TGTGCCAGCAGTTCTTCCGACAGGGCTAATTCACCCCTCCACTTT	-	TRBD1	TRBV11-2	TRBJ1-6
CASSLPRTDNYGYTF	TGTGCCAGCAGTCTACCCCGGACAGACAACTATGGCTACACCTTC	once	-	TRBV28	TRBJ1-2
CASYWQGSGYTF	TGTGCCAGCTATTGGCAGGGTTCTGGCTACACCTTC	-	-	TRBV6-5	TRBJ1-2
CASSQKTGDSYEQYF	TGCGCCAGCAGCCAAAAGACAGGGGACTCCTACGAGCAGTACTTC	-	TRBD1	TRBV4-1	TRBJ2-7
CASATRVPYEQYF	TGTGCCAGCGCGACGAGGGTGCCCTACGAGCAGTACTTC	once	-	TRBV28	TRBJ2-7
CASSFQGLGRELFF	TGTGCCAGCAGCTTTCAGGGGCTGGGCCGGGAGCTGTTTTTT	-	-	TRBV7-2	TRBJ2-2